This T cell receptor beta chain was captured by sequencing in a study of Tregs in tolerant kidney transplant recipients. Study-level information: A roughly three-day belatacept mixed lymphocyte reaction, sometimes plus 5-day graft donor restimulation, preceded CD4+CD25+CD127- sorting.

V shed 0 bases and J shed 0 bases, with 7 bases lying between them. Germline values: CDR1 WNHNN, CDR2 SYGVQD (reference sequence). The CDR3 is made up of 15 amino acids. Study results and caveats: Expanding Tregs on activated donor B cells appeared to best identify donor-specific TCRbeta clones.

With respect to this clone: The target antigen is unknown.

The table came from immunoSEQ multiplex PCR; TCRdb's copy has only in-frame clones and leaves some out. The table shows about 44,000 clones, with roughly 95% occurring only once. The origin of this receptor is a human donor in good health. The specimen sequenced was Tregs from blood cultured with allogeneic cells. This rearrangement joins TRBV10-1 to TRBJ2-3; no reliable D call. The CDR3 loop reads CASSESGGSTDTQYF. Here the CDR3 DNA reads TGCGCCAGCAGTGAGTCTGGCGGCAGCACAGATACGCAGTATTTT.